This T cell receptor (beta chain) was documented in a study of liver allograft versus peripheral blood T cells. About the research overall: Peripheral blood of the recipients supplied T cell receptor repertoires that were compared with those in transplanted livers. The study's findings and limits: Reportedly, the T cell receptor repertoires present inside liver allografts differed from those in peripheral blood.

TCRdb recomputed calls from the reads with MiXCR, one row per CDR3 protein. In the table there are 7,300 or so distinct CDR3 sequences, around a sixth of which are singletons. Germline loops: CDR1 MNHNS, CDR2 SASEGT. The junction had 16 bases not matched to a gene; V was cut back by 5 bases and J by 4 bases. This CDR3 has 18 residues. In its sample, this clonotype was seen once. Its antigen is not identified. This clone may be a read error of a much larger clone one base away. This sequence was found in a human patient who had a liver transplant. Part of the T cells may come from the graft donor. The chain uses TRBV6-1 and TRBJ2-2; 7 bases line up with TRBD2. The CDR3 DNA reads as TGTGCCAGCAGTTCTCCGGTACTAGGGACGGGGGGCACCGGGGAGCTGTTTTTT. This gives the protein CASSSPVLGTGGTGELFF.